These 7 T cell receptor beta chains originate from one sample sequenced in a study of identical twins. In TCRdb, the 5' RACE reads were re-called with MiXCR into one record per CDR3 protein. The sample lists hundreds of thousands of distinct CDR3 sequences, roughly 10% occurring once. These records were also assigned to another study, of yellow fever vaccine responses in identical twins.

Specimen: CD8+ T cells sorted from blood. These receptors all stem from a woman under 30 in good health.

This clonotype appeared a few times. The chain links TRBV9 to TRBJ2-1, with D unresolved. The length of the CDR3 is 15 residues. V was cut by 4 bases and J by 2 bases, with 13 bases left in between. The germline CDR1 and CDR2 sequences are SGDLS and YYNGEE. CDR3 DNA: TGTGCCAGCAGCCTACACGCGGCAACCTACAATGAGCAGTTCTTC. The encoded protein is CASSLHAATYNEQFF.

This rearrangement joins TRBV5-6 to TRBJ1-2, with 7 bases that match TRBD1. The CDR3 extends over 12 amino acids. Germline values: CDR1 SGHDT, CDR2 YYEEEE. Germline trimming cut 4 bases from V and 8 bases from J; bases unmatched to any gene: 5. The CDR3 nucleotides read TGTGCCAGCAGCACCCAGGGGGGCGGCTACACCTTC. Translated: CASSTQGGGYTF.

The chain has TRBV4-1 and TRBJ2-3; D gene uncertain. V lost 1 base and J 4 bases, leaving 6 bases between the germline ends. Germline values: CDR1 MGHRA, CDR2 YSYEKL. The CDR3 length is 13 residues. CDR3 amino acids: CASSQAPSDTQYF. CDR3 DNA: TGCGCCAGCAGCCAAGCCCCGTCAGATACGCAGTATTTT.

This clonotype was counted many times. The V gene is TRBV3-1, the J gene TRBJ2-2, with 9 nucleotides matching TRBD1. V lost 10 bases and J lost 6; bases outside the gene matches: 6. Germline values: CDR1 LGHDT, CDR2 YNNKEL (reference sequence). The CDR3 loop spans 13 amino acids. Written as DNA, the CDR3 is TGTGCCATTGGGACAGGGATTCCCGGGGAGCTGTTTTTT. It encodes CAIGTGIPGELFF.

CDR3 in amino acids: CAISESRTGGMETEAFF. CDR3 DNA: TGTGCCATCAGTGAAAGCAGGACAGGGGGCATGGAAACTGAAGCTTTCTTT. The chain combines TRBV10-3 with TRBJ1-1; TRBD1 matches at 11 bases. The CDR3 runs 17 residues. The junction had 11 bases not matched to a gene; V was cut back by 3 bases and J by 5 bases. Germline loops: CDR1 ENHRY, CDR2 SYGVKD.

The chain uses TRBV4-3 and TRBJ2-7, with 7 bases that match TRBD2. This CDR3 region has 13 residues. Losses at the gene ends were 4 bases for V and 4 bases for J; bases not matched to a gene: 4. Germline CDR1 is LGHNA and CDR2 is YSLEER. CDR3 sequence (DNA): TGCGCCAGCAGCCGCGCGCGGGAGTACGAGCAGTACTTC. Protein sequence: CASSRAREYEQYF.

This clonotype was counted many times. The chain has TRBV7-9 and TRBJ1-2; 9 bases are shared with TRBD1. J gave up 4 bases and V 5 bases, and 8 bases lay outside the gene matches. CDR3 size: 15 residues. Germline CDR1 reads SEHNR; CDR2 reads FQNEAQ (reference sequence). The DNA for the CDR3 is TGTGCCAGCAGCGACACCGGGACAGGGTTCTATGGCTACACCTTC. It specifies CASSDTGTGFYGYTF.